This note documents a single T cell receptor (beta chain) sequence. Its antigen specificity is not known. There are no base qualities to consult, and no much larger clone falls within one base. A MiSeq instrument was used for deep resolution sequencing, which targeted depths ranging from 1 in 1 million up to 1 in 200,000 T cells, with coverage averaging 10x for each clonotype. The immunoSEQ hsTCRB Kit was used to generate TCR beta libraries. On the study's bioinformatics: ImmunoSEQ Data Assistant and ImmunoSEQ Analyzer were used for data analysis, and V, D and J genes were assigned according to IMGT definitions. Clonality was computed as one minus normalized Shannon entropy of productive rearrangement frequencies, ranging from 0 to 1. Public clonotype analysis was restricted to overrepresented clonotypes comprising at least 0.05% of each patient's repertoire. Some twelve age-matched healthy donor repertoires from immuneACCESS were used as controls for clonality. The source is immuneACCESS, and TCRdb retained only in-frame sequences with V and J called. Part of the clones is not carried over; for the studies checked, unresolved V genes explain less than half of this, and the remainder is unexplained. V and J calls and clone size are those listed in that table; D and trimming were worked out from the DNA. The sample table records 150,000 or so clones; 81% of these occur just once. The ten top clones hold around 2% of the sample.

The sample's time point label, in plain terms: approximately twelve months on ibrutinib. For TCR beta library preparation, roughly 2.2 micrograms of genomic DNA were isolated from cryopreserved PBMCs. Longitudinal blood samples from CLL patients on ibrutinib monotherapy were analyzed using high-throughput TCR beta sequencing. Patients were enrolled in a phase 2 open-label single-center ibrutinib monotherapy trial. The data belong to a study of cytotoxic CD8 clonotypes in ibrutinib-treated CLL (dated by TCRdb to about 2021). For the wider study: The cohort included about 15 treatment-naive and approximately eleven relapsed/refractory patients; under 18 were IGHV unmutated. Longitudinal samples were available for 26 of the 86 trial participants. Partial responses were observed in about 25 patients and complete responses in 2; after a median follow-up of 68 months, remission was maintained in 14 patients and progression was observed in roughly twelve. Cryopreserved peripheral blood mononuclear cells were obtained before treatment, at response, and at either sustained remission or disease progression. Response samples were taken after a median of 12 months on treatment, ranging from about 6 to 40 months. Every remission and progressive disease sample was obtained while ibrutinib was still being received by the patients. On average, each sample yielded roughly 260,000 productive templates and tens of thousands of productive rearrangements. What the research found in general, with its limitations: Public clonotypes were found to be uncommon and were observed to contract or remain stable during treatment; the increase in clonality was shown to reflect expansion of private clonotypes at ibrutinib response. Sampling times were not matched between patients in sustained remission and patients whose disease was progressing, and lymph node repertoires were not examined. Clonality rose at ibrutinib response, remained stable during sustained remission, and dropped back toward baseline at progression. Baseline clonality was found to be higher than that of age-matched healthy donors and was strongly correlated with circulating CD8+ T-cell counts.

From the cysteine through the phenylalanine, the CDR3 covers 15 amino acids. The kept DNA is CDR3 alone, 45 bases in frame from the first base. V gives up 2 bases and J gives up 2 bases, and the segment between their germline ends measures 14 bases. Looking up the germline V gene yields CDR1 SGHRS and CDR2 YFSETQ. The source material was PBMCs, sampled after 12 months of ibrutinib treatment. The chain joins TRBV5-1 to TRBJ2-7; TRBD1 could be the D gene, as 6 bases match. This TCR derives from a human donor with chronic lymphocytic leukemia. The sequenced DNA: TGCGCCAGCAGCTTTCTCCCAGGGGAAACCTACGAGCAGTACTTC. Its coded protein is CASSFLPGETYEQYF.